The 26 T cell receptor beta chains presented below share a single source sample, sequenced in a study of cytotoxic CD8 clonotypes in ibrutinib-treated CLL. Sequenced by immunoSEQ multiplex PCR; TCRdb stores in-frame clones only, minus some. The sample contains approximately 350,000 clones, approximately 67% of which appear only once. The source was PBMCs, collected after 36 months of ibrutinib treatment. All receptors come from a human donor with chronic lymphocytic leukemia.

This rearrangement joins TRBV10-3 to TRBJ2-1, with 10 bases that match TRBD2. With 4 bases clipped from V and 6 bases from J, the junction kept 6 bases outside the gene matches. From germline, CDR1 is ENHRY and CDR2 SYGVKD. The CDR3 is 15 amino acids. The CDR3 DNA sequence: TGTGCCATCAGTGCTGCCGGGACTAGCGTCAATGAGCAGTTCTTC. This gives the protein CAISAAGTSVNEQFF.

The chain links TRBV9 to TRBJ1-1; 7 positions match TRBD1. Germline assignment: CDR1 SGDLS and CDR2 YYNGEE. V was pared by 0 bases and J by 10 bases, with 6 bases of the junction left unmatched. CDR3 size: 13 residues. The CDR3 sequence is CASSVDLTGRAFF. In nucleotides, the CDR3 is TGTGCCAGCAGCGTAGACTTGACAGGGAGAGCTTTCTTT.

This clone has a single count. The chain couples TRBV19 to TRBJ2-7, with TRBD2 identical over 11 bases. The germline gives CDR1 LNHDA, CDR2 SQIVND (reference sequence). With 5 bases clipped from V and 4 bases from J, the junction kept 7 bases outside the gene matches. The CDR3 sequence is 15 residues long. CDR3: CASSPHGLAGYEQYF. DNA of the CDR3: TGTGCCAGTAGTCCTCACGGACTAGCGGGTTACGAGCAGTACTTC.

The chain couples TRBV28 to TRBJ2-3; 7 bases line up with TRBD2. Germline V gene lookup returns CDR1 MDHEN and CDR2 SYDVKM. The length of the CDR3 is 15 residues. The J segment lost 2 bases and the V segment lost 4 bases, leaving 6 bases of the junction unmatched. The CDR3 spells CASSSSGTNTDTQYF. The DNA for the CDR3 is TGTGCCAGCAGTTCGAGCGGGACCAACACAGATACGCAGTATTTT.

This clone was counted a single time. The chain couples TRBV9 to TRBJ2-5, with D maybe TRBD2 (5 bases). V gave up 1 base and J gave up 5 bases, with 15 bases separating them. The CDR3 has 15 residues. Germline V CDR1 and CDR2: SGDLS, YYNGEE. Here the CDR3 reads CASSVFGLAEETQYF. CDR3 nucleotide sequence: TGTGCCAGCAGCGTATTCGGGCTAGCCGAGGAGACCCAGTACTTC. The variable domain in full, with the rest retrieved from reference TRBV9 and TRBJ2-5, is DSGVTQTPKHLITATGQRVTLRCSPRSGDLSVYWYQQSLDQGLQFLIQYYNGEERAKGNILERFSAQQFPDLHSELNLSSLELGDSALYFCASSVFGLAEETQYFGPGTRLLVL.

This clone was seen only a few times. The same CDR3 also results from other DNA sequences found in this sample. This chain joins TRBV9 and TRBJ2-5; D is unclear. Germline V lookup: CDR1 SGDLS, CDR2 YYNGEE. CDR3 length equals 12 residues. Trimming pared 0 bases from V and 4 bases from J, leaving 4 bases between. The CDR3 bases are TGTGCCAGCAGCGTAGGAGGAGAGACCCAGTACTTC. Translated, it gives CASSVGGETQYF.

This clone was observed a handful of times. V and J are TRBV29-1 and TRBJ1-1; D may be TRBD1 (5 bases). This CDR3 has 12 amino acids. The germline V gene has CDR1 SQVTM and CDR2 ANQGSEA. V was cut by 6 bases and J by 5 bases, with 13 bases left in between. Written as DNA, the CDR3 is TGCAGCGTAGACCGGTGGGGGACTGAAGCTTTCTTT. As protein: CSVDRWGTEAFF.

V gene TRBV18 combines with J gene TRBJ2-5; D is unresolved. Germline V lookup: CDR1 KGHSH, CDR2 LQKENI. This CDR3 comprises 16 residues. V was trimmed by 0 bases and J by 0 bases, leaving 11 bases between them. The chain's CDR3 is CASSPPVRGNQETQYF. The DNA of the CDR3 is TGTGCCAGCTCACCACCGGTCCGTGGCAACCAAGAGACCCAGTACTTC. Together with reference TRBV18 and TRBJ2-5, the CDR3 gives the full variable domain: NAGVMQNPRHLVRRRGQEARLRCSPMKGHSHVYWYRQLPEEGLKFMVYLQKENIIDESGMPKERFSAEFPKEGPSILRIQQVVRGDSAAYFCASSPPVRGNQETQYFGPGTRLLVL.

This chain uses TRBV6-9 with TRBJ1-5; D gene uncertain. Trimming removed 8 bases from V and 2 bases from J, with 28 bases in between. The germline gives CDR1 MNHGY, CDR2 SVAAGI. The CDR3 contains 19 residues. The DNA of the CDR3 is TGTGCCAGCTACCCCAACGCCGGGGTCCTCTCGTTTGGCAATCAGCCCCAGCATTTT. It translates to CASYPNAGVLSFGNQPQHF.

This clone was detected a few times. The CDR3 DNA reads as TGTGCCACCAGCAGAGATTTGTGGGTTACCCACTACGAGCAGTACTTC. Its protein product is CATSRDLWVTHYEQYF. The chain joins TRBV15 to TRBJ2-7, with D uncertain. V lost 0 bases and J 3 bases, leaving 15 bases between the germline ends. Germline assignment: CDR1 LNHNV and CDR2 YYDKDF (reference sequence). The CDR3 has 16 residues.

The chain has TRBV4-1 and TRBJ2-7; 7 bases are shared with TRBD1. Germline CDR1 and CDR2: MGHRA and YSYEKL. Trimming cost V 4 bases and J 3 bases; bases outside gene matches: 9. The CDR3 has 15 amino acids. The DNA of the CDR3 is TGCGCCAGCAGCCCACTCCCGGGACAGAGCTACGAGCAGTACTTC. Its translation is CASSPLPGQSYEQYF.

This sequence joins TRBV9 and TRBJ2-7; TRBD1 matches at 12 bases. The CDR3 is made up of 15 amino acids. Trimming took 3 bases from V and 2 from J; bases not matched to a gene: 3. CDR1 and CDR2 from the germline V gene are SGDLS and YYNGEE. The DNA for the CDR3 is TGTGCCAGCAGCGCCCGGGACAGGGGGCCCTACGAGCAGTACTTC. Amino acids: CASSARDRGPYEQYF.

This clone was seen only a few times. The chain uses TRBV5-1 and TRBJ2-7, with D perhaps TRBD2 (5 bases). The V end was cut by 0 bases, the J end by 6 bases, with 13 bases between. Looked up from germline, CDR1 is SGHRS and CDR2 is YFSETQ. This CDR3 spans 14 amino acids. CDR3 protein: CASSLDRGLPEQYF. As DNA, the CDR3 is TGCGCCAGCAGCTTGGATCGAGGGTTGCCCGAGCAGTACTTC.

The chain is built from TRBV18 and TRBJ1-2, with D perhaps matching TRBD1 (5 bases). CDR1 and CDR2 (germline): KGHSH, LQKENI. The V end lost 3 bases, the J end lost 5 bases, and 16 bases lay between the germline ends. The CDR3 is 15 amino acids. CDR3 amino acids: CASSPGTQGTYGYTF. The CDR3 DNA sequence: TGTGCCAGCTCACCGGGTACCCAGGGAACATATGGCTACACCTTC. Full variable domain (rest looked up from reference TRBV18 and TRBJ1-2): NAGVMQNPRHLVRRRGQEARLRCSPMKGHSHVYWYRQLPEEGLKFMVYLQKENIIDESGMPKERFSAEFPKEGPSILRIQQVVRGDSAAYFCASSPGTQGTYGYTFGSGTRLTVV.

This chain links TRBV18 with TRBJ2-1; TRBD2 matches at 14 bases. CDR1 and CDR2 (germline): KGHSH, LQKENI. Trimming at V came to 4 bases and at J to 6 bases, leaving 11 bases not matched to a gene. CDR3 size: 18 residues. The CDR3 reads CASSQLRLAGGALNEQFF. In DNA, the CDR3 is TGTGCCAGCTCACAATTACGACTAGCGGGAGGGGCCCTCAATGAGCAGTTCTTC.

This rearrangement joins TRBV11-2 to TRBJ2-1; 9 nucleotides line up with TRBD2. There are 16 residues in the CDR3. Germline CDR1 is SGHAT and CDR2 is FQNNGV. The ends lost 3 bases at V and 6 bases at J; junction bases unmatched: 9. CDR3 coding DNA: TGTGCCAGCAGCTTTAGTCCGCGGGGGGGCCGCAATGAGCAGTTCTTC. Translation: CASSFSPRGGRNEQFF.

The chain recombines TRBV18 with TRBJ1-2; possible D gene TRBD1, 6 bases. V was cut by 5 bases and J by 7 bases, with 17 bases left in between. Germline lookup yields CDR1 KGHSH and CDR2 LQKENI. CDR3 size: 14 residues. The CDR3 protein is CASSSGGDTTGYTF. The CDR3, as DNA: TGTGCCAGCTCAAGTGGGGGCGATACGACTGGCTACACCTTC. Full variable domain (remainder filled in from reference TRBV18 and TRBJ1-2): NAGVMQNPRHLVRRRGQEARLRCSPMKGHSHVYWYRQLPEEGLKFMVYLQKENIIDESGMPKERFSAEFPKEGPSILRIQQVVRGDSAAYFCASSSGGDTTGYTFGSGTRLTVV.

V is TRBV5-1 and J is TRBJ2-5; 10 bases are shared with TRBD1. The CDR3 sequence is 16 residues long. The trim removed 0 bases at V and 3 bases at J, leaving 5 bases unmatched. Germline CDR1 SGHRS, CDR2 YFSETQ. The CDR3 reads CASSLGDRGRKETQYF. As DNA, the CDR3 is TGCGCCAGCAGCTTGGGGGACAGGGGCAGAAAAGAGACCCAGTACTTC.

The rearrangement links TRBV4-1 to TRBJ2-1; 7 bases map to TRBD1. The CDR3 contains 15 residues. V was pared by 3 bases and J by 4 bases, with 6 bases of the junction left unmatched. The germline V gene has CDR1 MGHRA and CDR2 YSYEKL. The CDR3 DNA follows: TGCGCCAGCAGCCACCGGGACAGTCGTTACAATGAGCAGTTCTTC. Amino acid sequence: CASSHRDSRYNEQFF.

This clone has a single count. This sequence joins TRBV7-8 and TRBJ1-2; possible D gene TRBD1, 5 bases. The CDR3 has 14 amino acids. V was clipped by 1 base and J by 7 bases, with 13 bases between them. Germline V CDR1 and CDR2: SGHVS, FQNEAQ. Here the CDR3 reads CASSLEAGYGGYTF. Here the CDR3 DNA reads TGTGCCAGCAGCTTAGAGGCAGGGTATGGTGGCTACACCTTC.

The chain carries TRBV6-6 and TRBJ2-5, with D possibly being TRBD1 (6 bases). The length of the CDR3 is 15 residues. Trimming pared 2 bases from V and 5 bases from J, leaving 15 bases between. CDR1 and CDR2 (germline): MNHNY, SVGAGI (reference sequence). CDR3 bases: TGTGCCAGCAGTTACGAACAGGGCGGACGGGAGACCCAGTACTTC. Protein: CASSYEQGGRETQYF.

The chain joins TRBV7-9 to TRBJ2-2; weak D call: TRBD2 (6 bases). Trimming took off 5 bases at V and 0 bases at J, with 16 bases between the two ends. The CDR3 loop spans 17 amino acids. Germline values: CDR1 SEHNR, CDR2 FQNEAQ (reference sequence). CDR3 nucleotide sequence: TGTGCCAGCAGCGACCCCGGGGGACGAACGAACACCGGGGAGCTGTTTTTT. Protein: CASSDPGGRTNTGELFF.

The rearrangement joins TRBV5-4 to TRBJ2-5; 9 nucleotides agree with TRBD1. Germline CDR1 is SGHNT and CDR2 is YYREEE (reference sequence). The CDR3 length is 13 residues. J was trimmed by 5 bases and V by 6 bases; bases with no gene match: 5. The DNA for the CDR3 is TGTGCCAGCACCGGACAGGGGCACGAGACCCAGTACTTC. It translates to CASTGQGHETQYF.

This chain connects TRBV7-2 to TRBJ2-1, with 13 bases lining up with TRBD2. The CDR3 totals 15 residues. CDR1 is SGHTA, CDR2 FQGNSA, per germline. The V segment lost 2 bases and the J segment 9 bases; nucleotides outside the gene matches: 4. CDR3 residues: CASSLTSGGALEQFF. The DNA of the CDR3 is TGTGCCAGCAGCTTAACTAGCGGGGGGGCCCTTGAGCAGTTCTTC.

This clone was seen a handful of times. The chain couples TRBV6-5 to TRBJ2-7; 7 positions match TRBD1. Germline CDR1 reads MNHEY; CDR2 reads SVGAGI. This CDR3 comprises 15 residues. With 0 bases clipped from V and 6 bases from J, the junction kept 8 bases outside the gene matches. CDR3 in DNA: TGTGCCAGCAGTTACTCGAGAAGGGGGCGGGTCGAGCAGTACTTC. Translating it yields CASSYSRRGRVEQYF.

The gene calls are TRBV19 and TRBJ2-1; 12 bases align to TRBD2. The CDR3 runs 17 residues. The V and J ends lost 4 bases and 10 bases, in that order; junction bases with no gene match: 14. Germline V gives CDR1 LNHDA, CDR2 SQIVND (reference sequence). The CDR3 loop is CASSTPELAGGVREQFF. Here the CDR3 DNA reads TGTGCCAGTAGTACCCCAGAACTAGCGGGGGGCGTGCGGGAGCAGTTCTTC.